Listed below are T cell receptor beta chains from one sample, sequenced in a study of Ad26.COV2.S vaccination and SARS-CoV-2 variants. Assay: immunoSEQ multiplex PCR; the TCRdb copy retains only in-frame clones and omits some. Of about 350,000 clones in the sample, around 89% were seen once. The starting material was peripheral blood, obtained in a trial of Ad26.COV2.S vaccine versus placebo. These receptor sequences come from a person between 18 and 65 years old who received the Ad26.COV2.S COVID-19 vaccine or a placebo. Each CDR3 is given with its conserved first and last residue. The D gene is left open where the match is weak. Part of the rows lack a size; the others show once, few, many or a class for expanded clones.

size: NA
J: TRBJ2-7
D: NA
V: TRBV6-2/TRBV6-3
CDR3: CASSYRAGQSEQYF
DNA: TGTGCCAGCAGTTACCGGGCAGGGCAATCCGAGCAGTACTTC

size: NA
J: TRBJ1-1
D: NA
V: TRBV7-2
CDR3: CASSFIPGDTEAFF
DNA: TGTGCCAGCAGCTTTATTCCAGGGGACACTGAAGCTTTCTTT

size: once
J: TRBJ1-1
D: NA
V: TRBV25-1
CDR3: CASSEEWGRDEAFF
DNA: TGTGCCAGCAGTGAAGAATGGGGCCGGGATGAAGCTTTCTTT

size: NA
J: TRBJ2-4
D: TRBD1
V: TRBV11-2
CDR3: CASSSTGGANGIQYF
DNA: TGTGCCAGCAGCTCAACAGGGGGCGCAAATGGCATTCAGTACTTC

size: NA
J: TRBJ1-1
D: NA
V: TRBV15
CDR3: CATSRVARHTEAFF
DNA: TGTGCCACCAGCAGAGTTGCTAGGCACACTGAAGCTTTCTTT

size: NA
J: TRBJ1-1
D: TRBD1
V: TRBV7-9
CDR3: CASSLRDRYMNTEAFF
DNA: TGTGCCAGCAGCCTCCGGGACAGATACATGAACACTGAAGCTTTCTTT

size: NA
J: TRBJ1-1
D: NA
V: TRBV5-1
CDR3: CASSLGAGVGTEAFF
DNA: TGCGCCAGCAGCTTGGGTGCGGGGGTCGGCACTGAAGCTTTCTTT

size: NA
J: TRBJ1-5
D: NA
V: TRBV3-1/TRBV3-2
CDR3: CASSQFQGSNQPQHF
DNA: TGTGCCAGCAGCCAATTCCAGGGTAGCAATCAGCCCCAGCATTTT

size: NA
J: TRBJ2-5
D: NA
V: TRBV27
CDR3: CASSGRFGETQYF
DNA: TGTGCCAGCAGTGGGAGATTCGGGGAGACCCAGTACTTC

size: NA
J: TRBJ2-1
D: NA
V: TRBV4-3
CDR3: CASSHYDPSSYNEQFF
DNA: TGCGCCAGCAGCCATTACGACCCGAGCTCCTACAATGAGCAGTTCTTC

size: NA
J: TRBJ2-1
D: NA
V: TRBV6-6
CDR3: CASSYGDEQFF
DNA: TGTGCCAGCAGTTACGGCGATGAGCAGTTCTTC

size: NA
J: TRBJ2-6
D: NA
V: TRBV6-5
CDR3: CASTRTVSGANVLTF
DNA: TGTGCCAGCACCCGGACAGTCTCTGGGGCCAACGTCCTGACTTTC

size: NA
J: TRBJ2-7
D: TRBD2
V: TRBV28
CDR3: CASSLRLAGGEQYF
DNA: TGTGCCAGCAGTCTCCGACTAGCGGGAGGCGAGCAGTACTTC

size: NA
J: TRBJ2-5
D: TRBD2
V: TRBV10-3
CDR3: CAISESLAGVETQYF
DNA: TGTGCCATCAGTGAGTCGCTAGCGGGAGTCGAGACCCAGTACTTC

size: once
J: TRBJ1-2
D: NA
V: TRBV10-3
CDR3: CAISESREYGYTF
DNA: TGTGCCATCAGTGAATCACGCGAGTATGGCTACACCTTC

size: NA
J: TRBJ2-3
D: NA
V: TRBV24-1
CDR3: CATSTGVGKDTQYF
DNA: TGTGCCACCAGTACGGGGGTCGGGAAAGATACGCAGTATTTT

size: NA
J: TRBJ2-7
D: TRBD1
V: TRBV10-2
CDR3: CASSRDRGYEQYF
DNA: TGCGCCAGCAGCCGGGACAGGGGCTACGAGCAGTACTTC

size: NA
J: TRBJ1-4
D: NA
V: TRBV30
CDR3: CAWALRDEKLFF
DNA: TGTGCCTGGGCTTTACGGGACGAAAAACTGTTTTTT

size: NA
J: TRBJ1-1
D: NA
V: TRBV9
CDR3: CASSVESGLMNTEAFF
DNA: TGTGCCAGCAGCGTAGAGTCAGGCCTGATGAACACTGAAGCTTTCTTT

size: NA
J: TRBJ2-1
D: NA
V: TRBV11-2
CDR3: CASSHEAGAEQFF
DNA: TGTGCCAGCAGCCACGAGGCGGGGGCTGAGCAGTTCTTC

size: few
J: TRBJ1-2
D: NA
V: TRBV7-2
CDR3: CASRNYGYTF
DNA: TGTGCCAGCAGGAACTACGGCTACACCTTC

size: NA
J: TRBJ1-6
D: NA
V: TRBV6-5
CDR3: CASCTGLNNSPLHF
DNA: TGTGCCAGCTGTACAGGGCTTAATAATTCACCCCTCCACTTT

size: NA
J: TRBJ2-2
D: NA
V: TRBV7-2
CDR3: CASSPRLGFGELFF
DNA: TGTGCCAGCAGCCCCCGTCTGGGGTTCGGGGAGCTGTTTTTT

size: NA
J: TRBJ2-1
D: NA
V: TRBV3-1/TRBV3-2
CDR3: CASSQGLVGEQFF
DNA: TGTGCCAGCAGCCAAGGTTTGGTAGGGGAGCAGTTCTTC

size: NA
J: TRBJ1-1
D: TRBD1
V: TRBV18
CDR3: CASSLGQGATEAFF
DNA: TGTGCCAGCTCATTGGGACAGGGGGCCACTGAAGCTTTCTTT

size: NA
J: TRBJ1-1
D: NA
V: TRBV11-2
CDR3: CASSLGNEAFF
DNA: TGTGCCAGCAGCTTAGGGAATGAAGCTTTCTTT

size: many
J: TRBJ1-2
D: TRBD1
V: TRBV28
CDR3: CASSFVTSDRGPYGYTF
DNA: TGTGCCAGCAGTTTTGTCACGTCGGACAGGGGGCCCTATGGCTACACCTTC

size: NA
J: TRBJ2-7
D: NA
V: TRBV7-9
CDR3: CASSLGGGTSYEQYF
DNA: TGTGCCAGCAGCTTAGGGGGTGGGACCTCCTACGAGCAGTACTTC

size: NA
J: TRBJ2-1
D: NA
V: TRBV11-3
CDR3: CASSLDRDNEQFF
DNA: TGTGCCAGCAGCTTAGACAGAGACAATGAGCAGTTCTTC

size: NA
J: TRBJ2-7
D: NA
V: TRBV9
CDR3: CASSVVPASEQYF
DNA: TGTGCCAGCAGCGTAGTGCCAGCCTCCGAGCAGTACTTC

size: once
J: TRBJ1-3
D: NA
V: TRBV14
CDR3: CASSQGHLPGNTIYF
DNA: TGTGCCAGCAGCCAAGGACATCTTCCTGGAAACACCATATATTTT

size: NA
J: TRBJ1-5
D: NA
V: TRBV9
CDR3: CASSVGTGLEPQHF
DNA: TGTGCCAGCAGCGTAGGAACAGGGTTGGAGCCCCAGCATTTT

size: NA
J: TRBJ1-1
D: NA
V: TRBV7-9
CDR3: CASSKTGMTEAFF
DNA: TGTGCCAGCAGCAAAACAGGGATGACTGAAGCTTTCTTT

size: NA
J: TRBJ2-5
D: TRBD2
V: TRBV6-5
CDR3: CASSYDTSGSRETQYF
DNA: TGTGCCAGCAGTTACGACACTAGCGGGTCCCGGGAGACCCAGTACTTC

size: once
J: TRBJ1-4
D: TRBD1
V: TRBV7-9
CDR3: CASSLGQGGEKLFF
DNA: TGTGCCAGCAGCTTAGGACAGGGAGGCGAAAAACTGTTTTTT

size: NA
J: TRBJ1-3
D: NA
V: TRBV7-2
CDR3: CASSLTTVSGNTIYF
DNA: TGTGCCAGCAGCTTAACGACAGTCTCTGGAAACACCATATATTTT

size: NA
J: TRBJ2-5
D: NA
V: TRBV7-6
CDR3: CASSTTRQETQYF
DNA: TGTGCCAGCAGCACCACCCGTCAAGAGACCCAGTACTTC

size: NA
J: TRBJ2-2
D: NA
V: TRBV28
CDR3: CASSLLIASEWGGELFF
DNA: TGTGCCAGCAGTTTACTCATAGCTTCCGAGTGGGGCGGGGAGCTGTTTTTT

size: NA
J: TRBJ2-2
D: NA
V: TRBV9
CDR3: CASSVAPSGAATGELFF
DNA: TGTGCCAGCAGCGTAGCCCCCTCGGGGGCGGCGACCGGGGAGCTGTTTTTT

size: NA
J: TRBJ1-5
D: NA
V: TRBV29-1
CDR3: CSVATGYNQPQHF
DNA: TGCAGCGTTGCGACGGGGTACAATCAGCCCCAGCATTTT

size: NA
J: TRBJ1-2
D: NA
V: TRBV28
CDR3: CASSLQVYGYTF
DNA: TGTGCCAGCAGTTTACAGGTCTATGGCTACACCTTC

size: NA
J: TRBJ2-7
D: NA
V: TRBV11-1
CDR3: CASSSLASYEQYF
DNA: TGTGCCAGCAGTAGCCTAGCCTCCTACGAGCAGTACTTC

size: NA
J: TRBJ2-1
D: TRBD2
V: TRBV28
CDR3: CASSLNPWTSGRNYNEQFF
DNA: TGTGCCAGCAGTTTAAATCCTTGGACTAGCGGGAGGAACTACAATGAGCAGTTCTTC

size: few
J: TRBJ1-4
D: NA
V: TRBV2
CDR3: CASSAVSNSNEKLFF
DNA: TGTGCCAGCAGTGCCGTCAGCAACTCTAATGAAAAACTGTTTTTT

size: NA
J: TRBJ1-1
D: NA
V: TRBV4-1
CDR3: CASSWGVMSTEAFF
DNA: TGCGCCAGCAGCTGGGGGGTGATGAGCACTGAAGCTTTCTTT

size: NA
J: TRBJ1-5
D: NA
V: TRBV6-6
CDR3: CASRRTDTSNQPQHF
DNA: TGTGCCAGCAGGAGGACAGATACTAGCAATCAGCCCCAGCATTTT